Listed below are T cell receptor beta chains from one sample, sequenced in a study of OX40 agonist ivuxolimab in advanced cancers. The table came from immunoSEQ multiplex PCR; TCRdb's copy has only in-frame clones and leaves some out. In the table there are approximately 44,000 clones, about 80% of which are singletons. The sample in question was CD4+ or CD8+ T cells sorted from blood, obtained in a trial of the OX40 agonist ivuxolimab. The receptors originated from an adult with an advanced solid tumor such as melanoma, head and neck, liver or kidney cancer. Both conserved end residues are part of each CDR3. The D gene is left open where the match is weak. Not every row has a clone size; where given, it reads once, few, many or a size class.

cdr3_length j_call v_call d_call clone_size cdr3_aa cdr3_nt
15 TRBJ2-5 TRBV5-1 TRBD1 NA CASSLGQGASETQYF TGCGCCAGCAGCTTGGGACAGGGGGCGTCGGAGACCCAGTACTTC
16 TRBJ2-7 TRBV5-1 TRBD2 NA CASSYPLAGEVDEQYF TGCGCCAGCAGCTACCCACTAGCGGGAGAGGTCGACGAGCAGTACTTC
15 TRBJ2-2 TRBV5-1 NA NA CASSWGVLNTGELFF TGCGCCAGCAGCTGGGGGGTATTGAACACCGGGGAGCTGTTTTTT
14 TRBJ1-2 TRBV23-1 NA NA CASSQSPQGDGYTF TGCGCCAGCAGTCAATCGCCCCAGGGTGATGGCTACACCTTC
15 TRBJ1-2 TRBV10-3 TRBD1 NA CAISESTGVVYGYTF TGTGCCATCAGTGAGTCGACAGGGGTAGTGTATGGCTACACCTTC
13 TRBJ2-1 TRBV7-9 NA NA CASSRGQNNEQFF TGTGCCAGCAGTCGCGGACAGAACAATGAGCAGTTCTTC
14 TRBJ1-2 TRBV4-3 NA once CASSQDAAGNGYTF TGCGCCAGCAGCCAAGATGCGGCAGGGAATGGCTACACCTTC
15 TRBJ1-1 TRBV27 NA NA CASSLVRTMNTEAFF TGTGCCAGCAGTTTGGTAAGGACCATGAACACTGAAGCTTTCTTT
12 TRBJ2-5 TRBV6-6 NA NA CASSYNGETQYF TGTGCCAGCAGTTATAATGGGGAGACCCAGTACTTC
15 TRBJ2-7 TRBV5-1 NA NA CASSLEDRAYYEQYF TGCGCCAGCAGCTTGGAGGACAGAGCCTACTACGAGCAGTACTTC
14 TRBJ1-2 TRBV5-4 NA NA CASSPPLQGYGYTF TGTGCCAGCAGCCCCCCCCTGCAGGGCTATGGCTACACCTTC
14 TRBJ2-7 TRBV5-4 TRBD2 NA CASSLGGSRYEQYF TGTGCCAGCAGCTTGGGCGGGAGTCGGTACGAGCAGTACTTC
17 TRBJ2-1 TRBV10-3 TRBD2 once CAIRGGLAGTSYNEQFF TGTGCCATCAGGGGGGGACTAGCGGGGACTTCCTACAATGAGCAGTTCTTC
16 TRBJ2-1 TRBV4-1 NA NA CASSQAPTSSYNEQFF TGCGCCAGCAGCCAAGCACCCACCAGCTCCTACAATGAGCAGTTCTTC
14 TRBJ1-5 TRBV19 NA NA CASGLWGDNQPQHF TGTGCCAGTGGGTTATGGGGGGACAATCAGCCCCAGCATTTT
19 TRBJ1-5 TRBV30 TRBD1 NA CAWNKPPDREMIGNQPQHF TGTGCCTGGAACAAACCCCCGGACAGGGAAATGATTGGAAATCAGCCCCAGCATTTT